This section outlines one T cell receptor (beta chain) sequence together with its context. Its antigen remains unidentified. At one of its ends the junction is not consistent with the germline gene, which may arise from a read error. RNA was extracted from bulk tissue without any cell sorting. This sample was included in a study of tumor and adjacent non-tumor tissue in lung cancer. Study-level results: Tumor repertoires had a smaller top 100 clone share than normal lung.

Three rounds of nested PCR, following a modified ARM-PCR protocol, produced the TCRbeta library. MiXCR, applied by TCRdb to the multiplex PCR reads, yields one record per CDR3 protein. The sample yields 110,000 or so distinct CDR3 sequences, roughly 80% seen once. This clonotype originated in a woman aged 55-75 years with non-small cell lung cancer. Source material: lung tumor tissue.

The CDR3 loop reads CVSSPIGGGALETQYF. The CDR3 nucleotides are TGTGTCAGCTCACCTATTGGCGGGGGGGCCTTGGAGACCCAGTACTTC. This chain joins TRBV18 and TRBJ2-5; TRBD2 aligns across 9 bases. Looked up from germline, CDR1 is KGHSH and CDR2 is LQKENI. This CDR3 spans 16 amino acids.